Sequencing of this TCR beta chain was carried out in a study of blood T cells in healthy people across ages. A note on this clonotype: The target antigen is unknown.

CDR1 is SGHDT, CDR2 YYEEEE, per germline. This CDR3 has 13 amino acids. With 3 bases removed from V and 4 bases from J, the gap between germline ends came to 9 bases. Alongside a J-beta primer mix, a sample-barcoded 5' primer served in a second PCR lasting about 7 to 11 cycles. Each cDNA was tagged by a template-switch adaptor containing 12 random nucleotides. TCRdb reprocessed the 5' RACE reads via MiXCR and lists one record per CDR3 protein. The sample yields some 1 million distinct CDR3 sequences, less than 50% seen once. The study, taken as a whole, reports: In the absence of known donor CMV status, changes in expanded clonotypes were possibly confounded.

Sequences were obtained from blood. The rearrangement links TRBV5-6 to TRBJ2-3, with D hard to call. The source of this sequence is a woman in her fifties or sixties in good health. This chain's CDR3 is CASSSPLADTQYF. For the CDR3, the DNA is TGTGCCAGCAGCTCCCCCCTGGCAGATACGCAGTATTTT. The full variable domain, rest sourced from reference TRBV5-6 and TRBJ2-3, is DAGVTQSPTHLIKTRGQQVTLRCSPKSGHDTVSWYQQALGQGPQFIFQYYEEEERQRGNFPDRFSGHQFPNYSSELNVNALLLGDSALYLCASSSPLADTQYFGPGTRLTVL.